This T cell receptor (beta chain) came from a study of blood T cell repertoires in COVID-19. Measured with immunoSEQ multiplex PCR; TCRdb has only the in-frame clones, and not every one. This sample carries 260,000 or so clones, about 91% of them seen once, and the ten largest clones take more than 1%. The CDR3 has 14 amino acids. V lost 2 bases to trimming and J lost 3 bases; unmatched junction nucleotides: 1. From germline, CDR1 is PRHDT and CDR2 FYEKMQ (reference sequence). Sequencing was done on a sample of PBMCs or T cells enriched from blood (not recorded which). The chain employs TRBV13 and TRBJ1-2; 9 positions agree with TRBD1. This TCR derives from a middle-aged woman with acute COVID-19. The DNA for the CDR3 is TGTGCCAGCAGCTTAACAGGGGGCGACTATGGCTACACCTTC. It is translated as CASSLTGGDYGYTF.